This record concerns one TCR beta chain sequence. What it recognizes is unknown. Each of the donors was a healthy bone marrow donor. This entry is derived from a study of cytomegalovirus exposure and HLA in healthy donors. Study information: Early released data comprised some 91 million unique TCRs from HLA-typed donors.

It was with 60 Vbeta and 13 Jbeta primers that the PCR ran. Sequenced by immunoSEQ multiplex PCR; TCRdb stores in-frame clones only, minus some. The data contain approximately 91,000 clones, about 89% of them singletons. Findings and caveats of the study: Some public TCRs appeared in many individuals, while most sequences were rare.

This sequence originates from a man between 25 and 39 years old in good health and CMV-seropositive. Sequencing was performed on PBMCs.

In nucleotides, the CDR3 is TGTGCCAGCAGCCTGCGACTAGCGGGAGTAGGGAGCCCCTACAATGAGCAGTTCTTC. Amino acids: CASSLRLAGVGSPYNEQFF. This chain links TRBV27 with TRBJ2-1; 12 nucleotides line up with TRBD2. The CDR3 is made up of 19 amino acids. V lost 6 bases to trimming and J lost 2 bases; unmatched junction nucleotides: 14. Germline CDR1 is MNHEY and CDR2 is SMNVEV (reference sequence).